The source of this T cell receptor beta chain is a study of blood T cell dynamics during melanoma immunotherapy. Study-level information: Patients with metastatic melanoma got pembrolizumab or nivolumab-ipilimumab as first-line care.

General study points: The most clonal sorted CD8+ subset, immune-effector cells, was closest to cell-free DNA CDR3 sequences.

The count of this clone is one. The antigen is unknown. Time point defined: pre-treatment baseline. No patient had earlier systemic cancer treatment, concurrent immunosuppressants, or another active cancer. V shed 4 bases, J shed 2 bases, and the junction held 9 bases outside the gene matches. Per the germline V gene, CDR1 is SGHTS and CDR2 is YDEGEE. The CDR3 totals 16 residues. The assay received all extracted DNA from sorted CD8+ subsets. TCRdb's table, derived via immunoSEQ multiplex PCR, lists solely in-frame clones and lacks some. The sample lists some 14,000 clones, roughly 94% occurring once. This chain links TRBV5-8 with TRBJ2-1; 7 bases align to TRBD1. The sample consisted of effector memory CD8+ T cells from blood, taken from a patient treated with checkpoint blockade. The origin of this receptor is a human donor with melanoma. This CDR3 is CASSPDWDSPYNEQFF. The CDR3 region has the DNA TGTGCCAGCAGCCCGGACTGGGACAGCCCCTACAATGAGCAGTTCTTC.